What follows are 14 T cell receptor beta chains derived from one specimen sequenced in a study of OX40 agonist ivuxolimab in advanced cancers. This table comes from immunoSEQ multiplex PCR, and its TCRdb copy is limited to in-frame clones, with some not included. Of 25,000 to 40,000 clones listed, about 88% are singletons. The source material was CD4+ or CD8+ T cells sorted from blood, sampled in a trial of the OX40 agonist ivuxolimab. The receptors derive from an adult with an advanced solid tumor such as melanoma, head and neck, liver or kidney cancer.

V and J are TRBV7-9 and TRBJ1-1, with TRBD1 identical over 11 bases. The CDR3 has 15 residues. The V and J ends lost 4 bases and 5 bases, in that order; junction bases with no gene match: 6. CDR1 SEHNR and CDR2 FQNEAQ come from the germline V gene (reference sequence). This chain's CDR3 is CASSYSGTGGTEAFF. The CDR3 DNA follows: TGTGCCAGCAGCTACTCCGGGACAGGGGGGACTGAAGCTTTCTTT.

The chain joins TRBV5-8 to TRBJ2-7, with unresolved D. V was shortened by 4 bases and J by 4 bases, with 9 bases between the two germline ends. The CDR3 totals 12 residues. CDR1 is SGHTS, CDR2 YDEGEE, per germline. The CDR3 loop is CASSPHGYEQYF. The CDR3 DNA sequence: TGTGCCAGCAGCCCGCATGGGTACGAGCAGTACTTC. Variable domain in full (rest from reference TRBV5-8 and TRBJ2-7): EAGVTQSPTHLIKTRGQQATLRCSPISGHTSVYWYQQALGLGLQFLLWYDEGEERNRGNFPPRFSGRQFPNYSSELNVNALELEDSALYLCASSPHGYEQYFGPGTRLTVT.

This chain connects TRBV29-1 to TRBJ1-2; 10 bases agree with TRBD1. V was pared by 5 bases and J by 5 bases, with 11 bases of the junction left unmatched. The CDR3 is 15 amino acids. Per the germline V gene, CDR1 is SQVTM and CDR2 is ANQGSEA. CDR3 nucleotides: TGCAGCGTTAGCCCTGACAGGGGGCGGAGGTATGGCTACACCTTC. It codes for CSVSPDRGRRYGYTF.

The V and J genes are TRBV7-8 and TRBJ1-3; tentatively, D is TRBD1 (5 bases). Germline assignment: CDR1 SGHVS and CDR2 FQNEAQ. The CDR3 extends over 14 amino acids. The V end lost 5 bases, the J end lost 2 bases, and 10 bases lay between the germline ends. DNA of the CDR3: TGTGCCAGCAGCCCCCAGGGTACTGGAAACACCATATATTTT. Translated, it gives CASSPQGTGNTIYF.

This clone was found once. CDR3 bases: TGTGCCAGCAGCTTAGACCCGGGCGAAGAGACCCAGTACTTC. It yields the protein CASSLDPGEETQYF. This rearrangement joins TRBV11-2 to TRBJ2-5; D not certain. CDR1 and CDR2 (germline): SGHAT, FQNNGV. CDR3 length: 14 amino acids. V gave up 0 bases and J gave up 3 bases, with 8 bases separating them.

The CDR3 bases are TGTGCCCTCGAACCCCCAGCGGAGGGGGGGGAGCTGTTTTTT. As protein: CALEPPAEGGELFF. This chain joins TRBV6-1 and TRBJ2-2; D might be TRBD2 (6 bases). Trimming shortened V by 11 bases and J by 8 bases, and 21 bases separated the two germline ends. Germline lookup yields CDR1 MNHNS and CDR2 SASEGT. The CDR3 spans 14 residues.

This chain joins TRBV4-2 and TRBJ2-3, with 9 bases aligning to TRBD2. With V trimmed by 3 bases and J by 4 bases, 5 bases remained unmatched. Germline CDR1 and CDR2: LGHNA and YNFKEQ. This CDR3 has 15 amino acids. The CDR3 sequence is CASSHLSGRPDTQYF. The CDR3 nucleotides are TGTGCCAGCAGCCACCTTAGCGGGAGACCAGATACGCAGTATTTT.

This chain's CDR3 is CASKRGTAYNTEAFF. CDR3 DNA sequence: TGTGCCAGTAAACGGGGGACAGCGTATAACACTGAAGCTTTCTTT. This chain connects TRBV19 to TRBJ1-1; TRBD1 matches 7 bases. CDR1 and CDR2 (germline): LNHDA, SQIVND (reference sequence). The J segment lost 2 bases and the V segment lost 7 bases, leaving 10 bases of the junction unmatched. This CDR3 comprises 15 residues. The whole variable domain, remainder taken from reference TRBV19 and TRBJ1-1, is DGGITQSPKYLFRKEGQNVTLSCEQNLNHDAMYWYRQDPGQGLRLIYYSQIVNDFQKGDIAEGYSVSREKKESFPLTVTSAQKNPTAFYLCASKRGTAYNTEAFFGQGTRLTVV.

The genes are TRBV19 and TRBJ2-1; 9 bases map to TRBD2. The CDR3 has 15 amino acids. With 2 bases clipped from V and 6 bases from J, the junction kept 5 bases outside the gene matches. Looked up from germline, CDR1 is LNHDA and CDR2 is SQIVND (reference sequence). The CDR3 nucleotides are TGTGCCAGTAGTATATCTAGCGGGATCTTCAATGAGCAGTTCTTC. This codes for CASSISSGIFNEQFF.

The V and J genes are TRBV4-1 and TRBJ1-4; D remains unclear. CDR3 size: 14 residues. V lost 4 bases and J 4 bases, leaving 10 bases between the germline ends. Germline loops: CDR1 MGHRA, CDR2 YSYEKL. Here the CDR3 reads CASSLGPLNEKLFF. The CDR3 DNA is TGCGCCAGCAGCCTCGGGCCTCTTAATGAAAAACTGTTTTTT.

The genes are TRBV4-1 and TRBJ1-4; tentative D call: TRBD1 (5 bases). Trimming cost V 5 bases and J 7 bases, with 11 bases left between them. Per the germline V gene, CDR1 is MGHRA and CDR2 is YSYEKL. This CDR3 has 13 residues. The CDR3 DNA reads TGCGCCAGCAGCTCTCGCGGGGGTGAAAAACTGTTTTTT. It translates to CASSSRGGEKLFF.

This clone was seen a handful of times. The chain combines TRBV4-2 with TRBJ1-4, with 9 bases that match TRBD1. Germline-derived CDR1 and CDR2 are LGHNA and YNFKEQ. The V and J ends lost 0 bases and 6 bases, in that order; junction bases with no gene match: 8. The CDR3 is 17 amino acids. The DNA of the CDR3 is TGTGCCAGCAGCCAAGAGCCCCTGGGACAGGGATATGAAAAACTGTTTTTT. Amino acids: CASSQEPLGQGYEKLFF.

This clone has only a few counts. This chain joins TRBV5-4 and TRBJ2-7, with TRBD2 matching over 7 bases. Germline V gene sequence: CDR1 SGHNT, CDR2 YYREEE (reference sequence). The CDR3 has 15 residues. After removal of 4 bases from V and 3 bases from J, the junction contained 10 bases not matched to a gene. As DNA, the CDR3 is TGTGCCAGCAGCCAAGGTGGGCCGGGAGGCTACGAGCAGTACTTC. Its translation is CASSQGGPGGYEQYF.

The V gene is TRBV6-5, the J gene TRBJ2-6; D call uncertain. Germline V gene sequence: CDR1 MNHEY, CDR2 SVGAGI. This CDR3 has 15 amino acids. Between the trimmed V and J ends, which lost 2 bases and 4 bases, there was a span of 9 bases. The CDR3 reads CASSYRLGGANVLTF. As DNA, the CDR3 is TGTGCCAGCAGTTACCGCCTGGGCGGGGCCAACGTCCTGACTTTC.